This TCR beta chain was sequenced for a study of control samples from healthy donors and cancer patients. Here immunoSEQ multiplex PCR was the method, and the copy in TCRdb shows in-frame clones only, minus some. Among 65,000 to 80,000 clones listed, approximately 90% were seen once. The CDR3 spans 12 residues. The germline V gene encodes CDR1 MNHEY and CDR2 SVGAGI. Trimming took off 7 bases at V and 10 bases at J, with 11 bases between the two ends. The chain is built from TRBV6-5 and TRBJ1-6; no reliable D call. The source is a woman aged 60-75 years with head and neck cancer. Sequenced: PBMCs. The CDR3 DNA is TGTGCCAGCATGAGGAAAGGGTCACCCCTCCACTTT. Its translation is CASMRKGSPLHF.